This TCR beta chain appears in the sequencing data of a study of breast tumors, draining lymph nodes, adjacent tissues. General study points: Tumor and nontumor repertoires were significantly more similar in luminal-like than in basal-like breast cancer.

As to this clonotype: Antigen specificity is unknown.

In TCRdb, the multiplex PCR reads were re-called with MiXCR into one record per CDR3 protein. Of 140,000 or so distinct CDR3 sequences listed, approximately 29% are singletons. Trimming took off 5 bases at V and 7 bases at J, with 8 bases between the two ends. Germline loops: CDR1 PRHDT, CDR2 FYEKMQ (reference sequence). This CDR3 contains 11 residues. Samples came from axillary lymph nodes draining the breast cancer. The sample taken for sequencing was axillary lymph node tissue. The rearrangement links TRBV13 to TRBJ1-1; a weak D match, TRBD1 (5 bases). The clonotype comes from a female donor with breast cancer. Some clones in this sample may be carry-over from other donors' samples. Here the CDR3 reads CASSGRGEAFF. As DNA, the CDR3 is TGTGCCAGCAGCGGGAGGGGTGAAGCTTTCTTT.